This TCR beta chain was sequenced in a study of blood T cell repertoires in COVID-19. As for the study in general: The United States, Italy and Spain were the sources of the acute and convalescent COVID-19 samples. PBMCs, B-cell-depleted T cells, or T cells were the source of the cDNA or gDNA that made up the material.

Original methodology: By means of reference gene primer amplification, nucleated cell counts were estimated. Produced via immunoSEQ multiplex PCR; TCRdb's table is partial and in-frame only. V, J and clone size are taken as reported in that table, and D and trimming were inferred from the DNA itself. The sample carries some 96,000 clones, 90% to 95% recorded once. The CDR3 is 13 residues long. Trimming shortened V by 6 bases and J by 2 bases, and 10 bases separated the two germline ends. CDR1 and CDR2 (germline): KGHSH, LQKENI. Details on this clone: This sample includes further DNA sequences coding for the same CDR3.

Sequenced: peripheral blood. The chain links TRBV18 to TRBJ1-1; no clear D. The origin of this receptor is a man in his forties or fifties with active COVID-19. CDR3 sequence: CASSPGFNTEAFF. CDR3 sequence (DNA): TGTGCCAGCTCGCCCGGGTTTAACACTGAAGCTTTCTTT.